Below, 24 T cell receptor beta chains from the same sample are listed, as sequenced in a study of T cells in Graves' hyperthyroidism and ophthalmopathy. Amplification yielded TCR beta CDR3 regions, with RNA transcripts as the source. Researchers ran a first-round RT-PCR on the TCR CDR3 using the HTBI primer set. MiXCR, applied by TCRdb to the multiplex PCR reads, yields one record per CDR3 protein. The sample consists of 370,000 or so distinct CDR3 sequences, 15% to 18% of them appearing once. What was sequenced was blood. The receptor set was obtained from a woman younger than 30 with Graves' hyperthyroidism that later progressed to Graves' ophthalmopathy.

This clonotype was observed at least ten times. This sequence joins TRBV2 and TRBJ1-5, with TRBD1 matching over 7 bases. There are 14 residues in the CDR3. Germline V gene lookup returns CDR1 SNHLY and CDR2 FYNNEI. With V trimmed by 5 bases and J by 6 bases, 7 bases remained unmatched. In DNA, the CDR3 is TGTGCCAGCAGTCGGACAGGCCTGTTTCAGCCCCAGCATTTT. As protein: CASSRTGLFQPQHF.

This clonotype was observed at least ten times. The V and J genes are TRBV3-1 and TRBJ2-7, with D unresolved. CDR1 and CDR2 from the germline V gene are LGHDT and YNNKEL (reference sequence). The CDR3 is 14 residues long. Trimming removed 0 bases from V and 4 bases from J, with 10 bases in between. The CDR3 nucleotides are TGTGCCAGCAGCCAAGACGGTGGGCCTTACGAGCAGTACTTC. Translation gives CASSQDGGPYEQYF.

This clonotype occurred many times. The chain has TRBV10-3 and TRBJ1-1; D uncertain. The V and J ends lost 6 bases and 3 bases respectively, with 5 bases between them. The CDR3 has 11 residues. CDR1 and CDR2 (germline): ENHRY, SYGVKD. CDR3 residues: CAIRKDTEAFF. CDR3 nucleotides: TGTGCCATCAGGAAAGACACTGAAGCTTTCTTT.

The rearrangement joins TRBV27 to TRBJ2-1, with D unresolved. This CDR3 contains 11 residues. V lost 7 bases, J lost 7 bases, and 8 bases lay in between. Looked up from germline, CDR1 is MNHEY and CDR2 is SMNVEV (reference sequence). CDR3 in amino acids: CASTRKNEQFF. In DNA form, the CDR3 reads TGTGCCAGCACTAGGAAAAATGAGCAGTTCTTC.

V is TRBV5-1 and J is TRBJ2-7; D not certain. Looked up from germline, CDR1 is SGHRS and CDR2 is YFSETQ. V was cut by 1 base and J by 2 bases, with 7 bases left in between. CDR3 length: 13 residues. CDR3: CASSLRPAYEQYF. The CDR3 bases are TGCGCCAGCAGCTTGCGACCGGCCTACGAGCAGTACTTC.

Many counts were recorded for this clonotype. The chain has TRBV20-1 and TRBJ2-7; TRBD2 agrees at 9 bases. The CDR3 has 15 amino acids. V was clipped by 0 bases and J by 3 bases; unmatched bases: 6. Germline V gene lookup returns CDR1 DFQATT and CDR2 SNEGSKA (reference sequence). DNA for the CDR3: TGCAGTGCTAGAGACATGCGGGAGGGGAACTACGAGCAGTACTTC. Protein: CSARDMREGNYEQYF.

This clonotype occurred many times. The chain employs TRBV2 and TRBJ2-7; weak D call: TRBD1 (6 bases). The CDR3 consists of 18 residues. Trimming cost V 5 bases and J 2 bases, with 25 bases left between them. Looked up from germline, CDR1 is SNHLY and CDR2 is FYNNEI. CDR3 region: CASSSRTTGFMSTYEQYF. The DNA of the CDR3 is TGTGCCAGCAGTTCCCGGACGACAGGCTTTATGTCAACCTACGAGCAGTACTTC. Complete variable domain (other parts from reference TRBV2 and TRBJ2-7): EPEVTQTPSHQVTQMGQEVILRCVPISNHLYFYWYRQILGQKVEFLVSFYNNEISEKSEIFDDQFSVERPDGSNFTLKIRSTKLEDSAMYFCASSSRTTGFMSTYEQYFGPGTRLTVT.

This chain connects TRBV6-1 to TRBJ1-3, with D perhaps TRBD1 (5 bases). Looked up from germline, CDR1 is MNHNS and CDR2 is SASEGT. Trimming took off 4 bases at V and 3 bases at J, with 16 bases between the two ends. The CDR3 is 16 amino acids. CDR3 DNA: TGTGCCAGCAGTGCACCGGGGACGGTTCGTGGAAACACCATATATTTT. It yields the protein CASSAPGTVRGNTIYF.

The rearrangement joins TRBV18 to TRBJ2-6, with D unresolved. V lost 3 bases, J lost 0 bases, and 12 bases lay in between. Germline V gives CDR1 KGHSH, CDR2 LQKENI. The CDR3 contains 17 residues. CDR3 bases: TGTGCCAGCTCACCGTTGACGAAATACTCTGGGGCCAACGTCCTGACTTTC. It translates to CASSPLTKYSGANVLTF.

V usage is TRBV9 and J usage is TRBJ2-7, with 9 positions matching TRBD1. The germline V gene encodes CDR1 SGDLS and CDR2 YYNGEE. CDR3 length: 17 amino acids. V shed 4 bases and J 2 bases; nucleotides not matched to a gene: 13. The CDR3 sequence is CASSSDRDRVTPYEQYF. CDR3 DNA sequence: TGTGCCAGCAGCTCCGACCGGGACAGGGTCACTCCCTACGAGCAGTACTTC.

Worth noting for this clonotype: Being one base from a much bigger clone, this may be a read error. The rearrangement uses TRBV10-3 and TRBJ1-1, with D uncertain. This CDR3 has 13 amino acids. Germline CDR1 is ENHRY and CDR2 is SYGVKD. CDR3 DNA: TGTGCCACGGCGACACAGCTGAACACTGAAGCTCTCTTT. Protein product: CATATQLNTEALF.

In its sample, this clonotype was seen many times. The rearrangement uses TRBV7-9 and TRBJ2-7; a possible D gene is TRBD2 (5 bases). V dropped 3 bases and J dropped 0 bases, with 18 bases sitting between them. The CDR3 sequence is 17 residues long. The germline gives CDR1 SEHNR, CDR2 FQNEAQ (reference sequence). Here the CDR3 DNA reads TGTGCCAGCAGCTTGTTCACAGCGGCGCTGCCCTCCTACGAGCAGTACTTC. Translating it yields CASSLFTAALPSYEQYF.

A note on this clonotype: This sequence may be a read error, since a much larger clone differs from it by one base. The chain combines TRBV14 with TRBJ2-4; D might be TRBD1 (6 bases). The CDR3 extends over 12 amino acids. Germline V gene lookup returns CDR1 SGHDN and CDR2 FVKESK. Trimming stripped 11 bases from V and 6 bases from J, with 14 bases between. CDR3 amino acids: CARRGKGNIQYF. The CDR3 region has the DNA TGTGCCCGAAGGGGGAAAGGAAACATTCAGTACTTC.

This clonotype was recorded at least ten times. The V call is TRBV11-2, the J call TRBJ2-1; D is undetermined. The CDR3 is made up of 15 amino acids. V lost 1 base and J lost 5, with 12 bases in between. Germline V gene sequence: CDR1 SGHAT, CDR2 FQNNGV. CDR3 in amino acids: CASSLGRNFNNEQFF. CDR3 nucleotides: TGTGCCAGCAGCTTAGGACGGAACTTTAACAATGAGCAGTTCTTC.

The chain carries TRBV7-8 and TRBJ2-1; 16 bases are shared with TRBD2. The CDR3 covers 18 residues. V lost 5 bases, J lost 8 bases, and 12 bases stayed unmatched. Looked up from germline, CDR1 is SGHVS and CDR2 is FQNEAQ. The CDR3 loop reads CASSLNPGLAGGFDEQFF. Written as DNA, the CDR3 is TGTGCCAGCAGCCTAAACCCGGGACTAGCGGGAGGGTTCGATGAGCAGTTCTTC.

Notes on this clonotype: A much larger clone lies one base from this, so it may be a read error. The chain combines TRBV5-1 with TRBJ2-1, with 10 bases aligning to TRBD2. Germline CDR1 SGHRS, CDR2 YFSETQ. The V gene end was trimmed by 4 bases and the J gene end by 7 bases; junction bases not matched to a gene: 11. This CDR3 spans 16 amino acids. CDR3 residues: CASSPGGTSVRNEQFF. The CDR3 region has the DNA TGCGCCAGCAGCCCGGGGGGGACTAGCGTGAGGAATGAGCAGTTCTTC.

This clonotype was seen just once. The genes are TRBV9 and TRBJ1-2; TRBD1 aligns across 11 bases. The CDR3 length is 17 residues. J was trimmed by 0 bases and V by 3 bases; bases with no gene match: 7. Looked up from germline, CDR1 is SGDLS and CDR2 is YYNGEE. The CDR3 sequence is CASSERTGGLANYGYTF. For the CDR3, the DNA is TGTGCCAGCAGCGAGAGGACAGGGGGCCTAGCTAACTATGGCTACACCTTC. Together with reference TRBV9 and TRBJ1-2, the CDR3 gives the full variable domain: DSGVTQTPKHLITATGQRVTLRCSPRSGDLSVYWYQQSLDQGLQFLIQYYNGEERAKGNILERFSAQQFPDLHSELNLSSLELGDSALYFCASSERTGGLANYGYTFGSGTRLTVV.

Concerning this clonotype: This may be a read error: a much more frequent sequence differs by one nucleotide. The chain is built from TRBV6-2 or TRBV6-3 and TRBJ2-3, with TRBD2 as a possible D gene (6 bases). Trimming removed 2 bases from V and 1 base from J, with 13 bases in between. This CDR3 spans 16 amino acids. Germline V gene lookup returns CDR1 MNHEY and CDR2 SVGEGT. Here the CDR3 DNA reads TGTGCCAGCAGTTACGACGCGGGAATGTGCACAGATACGCAGTATTTT. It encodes CASSYDAGMCTDTQYF.

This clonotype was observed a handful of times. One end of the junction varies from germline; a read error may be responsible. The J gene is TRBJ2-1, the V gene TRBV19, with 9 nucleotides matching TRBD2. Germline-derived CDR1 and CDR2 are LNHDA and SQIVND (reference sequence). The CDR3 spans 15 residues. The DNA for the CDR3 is TGTGTCAGTAGTATCCCGACTAGCGGTTACAATGAGCAGTTCTTC. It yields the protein CVSSIPTSGYNEQFF.

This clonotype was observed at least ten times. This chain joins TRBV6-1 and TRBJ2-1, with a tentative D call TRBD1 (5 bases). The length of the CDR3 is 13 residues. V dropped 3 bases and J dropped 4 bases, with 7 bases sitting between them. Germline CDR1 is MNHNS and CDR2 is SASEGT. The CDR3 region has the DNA TGTGCCAGCAGTGAGACAGAGTACAATGAGCAGTTCTTC. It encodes CASSETEYNEQFF.

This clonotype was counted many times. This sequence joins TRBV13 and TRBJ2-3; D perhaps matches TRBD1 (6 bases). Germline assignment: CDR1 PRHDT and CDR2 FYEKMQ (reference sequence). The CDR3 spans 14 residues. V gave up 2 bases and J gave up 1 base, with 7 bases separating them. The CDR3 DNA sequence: TGTGCCAGCAGCTTAAGACAGGGCACAGATACGCAGTATTTT. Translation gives CASSLRQGTDTQYF.

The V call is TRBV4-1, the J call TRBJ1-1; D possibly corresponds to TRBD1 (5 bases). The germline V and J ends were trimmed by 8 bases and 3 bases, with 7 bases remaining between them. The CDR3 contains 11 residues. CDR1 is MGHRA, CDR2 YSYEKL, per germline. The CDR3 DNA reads TGCGCCAGCGGAGGGGACACTGAAGCTTTCTTT. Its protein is CASGGDTEAFF.

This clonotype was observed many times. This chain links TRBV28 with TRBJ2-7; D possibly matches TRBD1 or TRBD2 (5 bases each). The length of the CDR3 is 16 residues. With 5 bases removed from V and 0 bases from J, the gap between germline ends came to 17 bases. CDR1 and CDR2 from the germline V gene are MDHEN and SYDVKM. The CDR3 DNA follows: TGTGCCAGCAGTACCTTGGGGGATCTAAGCTCCTACGAGCAGTACTTC. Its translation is CASSTLGDLSSYEQYF.

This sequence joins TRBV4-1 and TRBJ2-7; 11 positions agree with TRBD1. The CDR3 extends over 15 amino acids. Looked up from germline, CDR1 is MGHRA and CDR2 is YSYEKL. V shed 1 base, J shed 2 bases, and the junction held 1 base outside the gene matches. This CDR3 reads CASSQGTGGPYEQYF. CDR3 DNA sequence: TGCGCCAGCAGCCAAGGGACAGGGGGCCCCTACGAGCAGTACTTC.